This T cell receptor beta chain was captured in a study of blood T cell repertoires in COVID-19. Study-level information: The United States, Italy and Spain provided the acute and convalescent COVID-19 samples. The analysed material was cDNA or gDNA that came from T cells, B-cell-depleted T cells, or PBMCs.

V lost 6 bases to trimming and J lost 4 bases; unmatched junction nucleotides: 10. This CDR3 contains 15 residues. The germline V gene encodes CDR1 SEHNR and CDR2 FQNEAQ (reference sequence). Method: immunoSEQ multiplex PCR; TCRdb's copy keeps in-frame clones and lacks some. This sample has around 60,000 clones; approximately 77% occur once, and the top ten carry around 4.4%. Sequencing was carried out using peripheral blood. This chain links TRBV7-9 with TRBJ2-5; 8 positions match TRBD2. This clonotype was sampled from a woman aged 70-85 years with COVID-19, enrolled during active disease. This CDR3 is CASSKQSGSRETQYF. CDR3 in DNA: TGTGCCAGCAGTAAGCAGAGCGGGAGTAGAGAGACCCAGTACTTC.